This TCR beta chain was recorded in a study of blood T cells in healthy people across ages (dated by TCRdb to between 2015 and 2017). About the study as a whole: In model experiments, template switching captured about one uniquely barcoded TCR beta cDNA molecule for every two T cells. Using deep sequencing normalized with unique cDNA molecular identifiers, the study measured how TCR beta repertoire diversity changes with age. The donors were divided into four age groups: young (average around 15 years), middle-aged (over 35), aged (approximately 59) and long-lived (roughly 86). To avoid experimental bias, donors of different ages were distributed randomly across sequencing lanes. Using the same blood draw, the study looked at two additional independent replicas of 1 million unique cDNA reads for two donors, one aged 18 to 30 and the other aged 80 or older.

Concerning this clonotype: Its antigen remains undetermined. Qualities for individual bases were not recorded, and no much larger clone is one base off.

The roughly 39 donors, aged about 6 to 100 years, were systemically healthy Caucasian individuals from Russia. Each donor gave about 9.2 milliliters of peripheral blood, drawn into EDTA-treated Vacutainer tubes. Ficoll-Paque density-gradient centrifugation was used to isolate PBMCs, with at least 7 million obtained per sample. Trizol reagent was used to extract total RNA from PBMCs, with at least 6 micrograms per sample. The percentages of naive CD45RAhigh/CD27high T cells were determined by flow cytometry on a PBMC aliquot from every donor. Library preparation employed 5' RACE. The second PCR ran for about 6 to 12 cycles and used a J-beta primer mix along with a sample-barcoded 5' primer. Each TCR beta cDNA molecule received a unique molecular identifier from a template-switch 5' adaptor carrying 12 random nucleotides. Each sample yielded at least 2.5 million CDR3-containing paired-end reads. First-strand cDNA synthesis was performed from all RNA using the Mint cDNA synthesis kit, with priming by a TRBC-specific oligonucleotide. Following uracil-DNA glycosylase treatment, a first 18-cycle PCR with universal primers M1SS and BC2_uni_R was performed on all cDNA. The paper's data handling went like this. Each sample was normalized by randomly selecting 1 million high-quality reads, each carrying a distinct molecular identifier. Reads sharing molecular identifiers were discarded rather than binned into consensus sequences. MiTCR, with a Q25 quality threshold and the strictest error-elimination algorithm, was used for CDR3 identification, clonotype clustering and error correction. Lower-bound total TCR beta diversity was estimated with a nonparametric unseen species model using Euler transformation. TCRdb handled the public reads itself, with Q25 trimming in fastp and clone calling in MiXCR, and kept productive beta chains. Each CDR3 protein gets just one entry, which takes the most common genes and DNA from the rows behind it. TCRdb's processing, not the authors', yielded these V and J calls. The table for this sample lists approximately 1,700,000 distinct CDR3 sequences; about two fifths of them were counted only once. The top ten clones comprise about 23% of the sample.

Findings and caveats that apply to the study as a whole: As age increased, observed TCR beta diversity per million T cells dropped in a roughly linear way, and a significant reduction was already evident by age approximately 40. Estimates of total diversity based on one million sequenced T cells were considered lower bounds and underestimates. Donor CMV infection status was unknown, potentially confounding age-related changes in expanded clonotypes. The percentage of naive T cells measured by flow cytometry correlated strongly with observed TCR beta diversity. Conclusive comparison of naive and antigen-experienced compartments was prevented by the profiling of bulk unsorted PBMCs. The long-lived group showed more naive CD4+ T cells, fewer expanded clones and increased TCR diversity than the aged group, suggesting age selection.

V loses 5 bases at its end and J loses 5 bases; junction bases beyond the gene matches: 9. CDR1 is given as SGHTA and CDR2 as FQGNSA, both from the germline V gene. CDR3 length: 15 amino acids, cysteine to phenylalanine. Only the CDR3 region is kept as DNA, spanning 45 bases read in frame from base 1. This TCR came from a human donor in good health. The chain couples TRBV7-2 to TRBJ2-7, with 10 bases matching TRBD1. Sequenced sample: blood. The nucleotides read TGTGCCAGCAGCGCCTCCGGGACAGGGGTAAACGAGCAGTACTTC. Its protein is CASSASGTGVNEQYF.